The 15 T cell receptor beta chains reported below all come from one sample, sequenced in a study of OX40 agonist ivuxolimab in advanced cancers. TCRdb's table, derived via immunoSEQ multiplex PCR, lists solely in-frame clones and lacks some. The table has 100,000 to 150,000 clones, 90% to 95% seen once. Specimen: CD4+ or CD8+ T cells sorted from blood, collected in a trial of the OX40 agonist ivuxolimab. These receptors were collected from an adult with an advanced solid tumor such as melanoma, head and neck, liver or kidney cancer.

The V and J genes are TRBV6-6 and TRBJ1-2; perhaps TRBD1 as D (5 bases). The CDR3 length is 15 residues. Looked up from germline, CDR1 is MNHNY and CDR2 is SVGAGI (reference sequence). V dropped 4 bases and J dropped 5 bases, with 17 bases sitting between them. CDR3 amino acids: CASSSIPWQGYGYTF. CDR3 sequence (DNA): TGTGCCAGCAGTTCTATACCATGGCAGGGTTATGGCTACACCTTC.

The chain has TRBV7-9 and TRBJ2-1; 9 nucleotides match TRBD1. The CDR3 has 18 residues. Germline CDR1 is SEHNR and CDR2 is FQNEAQ (reference sequence). With V trimmed by 5 bases and J by 4 bases, 15 bases remained unmatched. CDR3 bases: TGTGCCAGCAGCCCACCCCCTTCGACAGGGGGATTTTACAATGAGCAGTTCTTC. Encoded protein: CASSPPPSTGGFYNEQFF.

The CDR3 nucleotides are TGTGCCAGCAGCAAAGCCGGACCCCCGGGACAGGGGACGGGCGGCTACACCTTC. Amino acid sequence: CASSKAGPPGQGTGGYTF. The J gene is TRBJ1-2, the V gene TRBV21-1; no DNA check was done on the table's D call, TRBD1. TRBV21-1 corresponds to a pseudogene. The CDR3 sequence is 18 residues long.

This chain links TRBV7-2 with TRBJ1-3; D remains unclear. The ends were cut back, 0 bases at V and 4 bases at J, with 7 bases in the middle. This CDR3 has 14 amino acids. Looked up from germline, CDR1 is SGHTA and CDR2 is FQGNSA. The CDR3 here is CASSLAVTGNTIYF. Written as DNA, the CDR3 is TGTGCCAGCAGCTTAGCAGTGACCGGAAACACCATATATTTT.

The V and J genes are TRBV12-5 and TRBJ2-1, with 11 bases aligning to TRBD2. The CDR3 has 17 residues. Germline V CDR1 and CDR2: LGHNT, FRNRAP. The V segment lost 2 bases and the J segment 2 bases; nucleotides outside the gene matches: 5. DNA of the CDR3: TGTGCTAGTGGTTTGCTAGCGGGGGGTTCGACCTACAATGAGCAGTTCTTC. This gives the protein CASGLLAGGSTYNEQFF.

The chain is built from TRBV6-6 and TRBJ1-1; 7 nucleotides line up with TRBD1. V was pared by 8 bases and J by 7 bases, with 13 bases of the junction left unmatched. Germline CDR1 is MNHNY and CDR2 is SVGAGI (reference sequence). The length of the CDR3 is 14 residues. CDR3 nucleotide sequence: TGTGCCAGCGTAGGGGGCAGTAACCTTTTTGAAGCTTTCTTT. It translates to CASVGGSNLFEAFF.

This clone showed up just once. This chain connects TRBV20-1 to TRBJ2-1; no clear D gene. From germline, CDR1 is DFQATT and CDR2 SNEGSKA (reference sequence). With 5 bases removed from V and 9 bases from J, the gap between germline ends came to 11 bases. The CDR3 loop spans 11 amino acids. CDR3 sequence: CSAGTGPEQFF. As DNA, the CDR3 is TGCAGTGCTGGCACGGGCCCTGAGCAGTTCTTC.

The V and J genes are TRBV7-2 and TRBJ2-5, with a tentative D call TRBD2 (6 bases). The CDR3 is made up of 13 amino acids. CDR1 is SGHTA and CDR2 is FQGNSA in the germline V gene. V shed 6 bases and J shed 4 bases, with 12 bases lying between them. CDR3 nucleotide sequence: TGTGCCAGCAGAGGCGGGGCTCGAGAGACCCAGTACTTC. This encodes CASRGGARETQYF.

This rearrangement joins TRBV7-3 to TRBJ2-1; no clear D gene. Trimming shortened V by 1 base and J by 6 bases, and 4 bases separated the two germline ends. CDR1 SGHTA and CDR2 FQGTGA come from the germline V gene. The CDR3 has 12 residues. CDR3 DNA sequence: TGTGCCAGCAGCTTAAGGGGCAATGAGCAGTTCTTC. Translating gives CASSLRGNEQFF. The whole variable domain, remainder taken from reference TRBV7-3 and TRBJ2-1, is GAGVSQTPSNKVTEKGKYVELRCDPISGHTALYWYRQSLGQGPEFLIYFQGTGAADDSGLPNDRFFAVRPEGSVSTLKIQRTERGDSAVYLCASSLRGNEQFFGPGTRLTVL.

The chain carries TRBV7-9 and TRBJ2-7; D unclear. The CDR3 is 12 residues long. CDR1 is SEHNR and CDR2 is FQNEAQ in the germline V gene (reference sequence). Trimming cost V 5 bases and J 4 bases, with 9 bases left between them. The CDR3 coding sequence is TGTGCCAGCAGCCAAGAGATATACGAGCAGTACTTC. Translated: CASSQEIYEQYF.

V is TRBV19 and J is TRBJ1-4; D call uncertain. Germline CDR1 and CDR2: LNHDA and SQIVND (reference sequence). Trimming cost V 5 bases and J 7 bases, with 14 bases left between them. The CDR3 covers 14 residues. The CDR3 is CASSATPGGEKLFF. The CDR3, as DNA: TGTGCCAGTAGTGCAACCCCGGGCGGTGAAAAACTGTTTTTT.

This sequence joins TRBV6-6 and TRBJ1-5, with D possibly TRBD1 on 5 matching bases. The CDR3 sequence is 12 residues long. The V end lost 9 bases, the J end lost 1 base, and 7 bases lay between the germline ends. CDR1 is MNHNY, CDR2 SVGAGI, per germline (reference sequence). CDR3 bases: TGTGCCAGTCGACAGAGCAATCAGCCCCAGCATTTT. Amino acids: CASRQSNQPQHF.

The rearrangement uses TRBV6-1 and TRBJ2-3; maybe TRBD2 (5 bases). Trimming pared 5 bases from V and 7 bases from J, leaving 10 bases between. This CDR3 comprises 12 residues. CDR1 and CDR2 from the germline V gene are MNHNS and SASEGT. CDR3: CASSSGGNTQYF. In DNA form, the CDR3 reads TGTGCCAGCAGTTCAGGAGGAAATACGCAGTATTTT.

The CDR3 loop is CASRDRGVGNTIYF. The CDR3 nucleotides read TGCGCCAGCAGGGACAGGGGAGTTGGAAACACCATATATTTT. V and J are TRBV5-1 and TRBJ1-3; 9 bases map to TRBD1. The CDR3 consists of 14 residues. The germline V gene encodes CDR1 SGHRS and CDR2 YFSETQ. V was pared by 5 bases and J by 3 bases, with 3 bases of the junction left unmatched.

The rearrangement uses TRBV28 and TRBJ1-2; TRBD1 aligns across 11 bases. V lost 0 bases and J lost 3; bases outside the gene matches: 3. The germline V gene encodes CDR1 MDHEN and CDR2 SYDVKM. CDR3 length: 16 residues. CDR3 coding DNA: TGTGCCAGCAGTTTATGGGGGACAGGGGGAGACTATGGCTACACCTTC. It encodes CASSLWGTGGDYGYTF.